The T cell receptor (beta chain) described here comes from a study of human T cells and chemical hapten exposure (dated by TCRdb to 2020 to 2022). At the level of the whole study: For sensitization, 2% DPC in acetone was applied to a 2 cm by 2 cm area of upper inner arm skin. Throughout the study period of around 24 weeks, patients also received therapeutic DPC doses to the scalp every week. Patch testing on the upper back used Finn chambers containing 0.01% DPC, with scoring done after 6 days according to International Contact Dermatitis Research Group standards. The mostly female patient cohort included alopecia areata with under or over 50% scalp involvement, alopecia totalis and alopecia universalis. Libraries were pooled for sequencing, and per-sample TCR yields varied mainly because of small differences in library volumes within the pool. In alopecia patients, the study followed how the peripheral blood TCR repertoire changed in vivo over primary and secondary sensitization to diphenylcyclopropenone (DPC), a hapten. Blood samples were taken from patients before sensitization (week 0) and then at 2, 6 and about 24 weeks after DPC sensitization. Blood for TCR sequencing was provided by twenty-nine alopecia patients at one to four time points (pre-sensitization, 2, 6 and 24 weeks).

Library preparation used RACE. Reads for this sample came from a NextSeq 500. During library preparation, unique molecular identifiers were attached to individual cDNA molecules so that TCRs could be counted quantitatively and reproducibly. For every blood RNA sample, sequencing covered both the TCR alpha and TCR beta chains. In the source study's methods: A median of about 89,000 TCRs per sample was observed, with a range of roughly 23,224 to 700,000. The Decombinator software suite was used to annotate V, J and CDR3 in the TCR reads. Every sample was subsampled to the same number of TCRs (28,000) for the PS versus PT1 abundance plots. TCRs were defined as expanded if absent before sensitization and observed at least eight times at the 2-week time point. In TCRdb, the public reads were trimmed at Q25 with fastp and aligned with MiXCR, with productive beta chains retained. Every distinct CDR3 protein forms one entry, paired with its most common genes and DNA. The V and J calls were not made by the authors but by TCRdb's processing. This sample holds 150,000 to 200,000 distinct CDR3 sequences; around 30% were observed only once. The leading ten clones occupy about 2.7% of the sample.

The time point label corresponds to: pre-sensitization, week 0. The treatment or condition label here, explained by the study, means: therapeutic diphenylcyclopropenone sensitization with weekly scalp DPC. At each patch-test visit, blood was drawn before the patch test was applied. Eligible patients were aged 18 to 70, diagnosed with alopecia, deemed suitable for DPC therapy, and excluded if pregnant. Total RNA was extracted from unfractionated whole blood that had been collected in Tempus Blood RNA tubes. Comment on this clonotype: This clone's antigen is unknown. No quality values exist for individual bases; no much larger clone is one base distant.

The research as a whole found: Compared with pre-sensitization or healthy control sets, expanded TCRs formed significantly more large CDR3 similarity clusters, which is consistent with antigen-driven responses. Because all patients had alopecia, a presumed autoimmune disease, the immune response of the patients might differ from that of healthy individuals. The number of TCRs above 1 in 1000 frequency did not change with DPC sensitization; there was no evidence of global repertoire structure alterations. Patch test score was positively correlated with the number of PT1 expanded TCRs, with significance at thresholds 8, 16 and 32 but not at 4. Repeated subsampling changed both the strength of the expansion versus patch-test correlation and the threshold at which the correlation became significant.

The clonotype was recovered from a woman aged 25 to 39 with alopecia areata. Some clones in this sample may be carry-over from other donors' samples. The material was whole blood, obtained in connection with sensitization to the hapten diphenylcyclopropenone (DPC).

The DNA sequence reads TGCAGCGTGGCTCTACTCCGTTCACAGGTTGGTGTTGAAGCTTTCTTT. Its amino acids are CSVALLRSQVGVEAFF. The V and J segments used are TRBV29-1 and TRBJ1-1, and possibly TRBD1, on 5 matching bases. The germline ends are 27 bases apart after V is trimmed by 6 bases and J by 7 bases. From the cysteine up to the phenylalanine, the CDR3 has a length of 16 residues. The only DNA kept is the CDR3, 48 bases in frame from the first base. The CDR1 and CDR2 encoded by the germline V gene are SQVTM and ANQGSEA.